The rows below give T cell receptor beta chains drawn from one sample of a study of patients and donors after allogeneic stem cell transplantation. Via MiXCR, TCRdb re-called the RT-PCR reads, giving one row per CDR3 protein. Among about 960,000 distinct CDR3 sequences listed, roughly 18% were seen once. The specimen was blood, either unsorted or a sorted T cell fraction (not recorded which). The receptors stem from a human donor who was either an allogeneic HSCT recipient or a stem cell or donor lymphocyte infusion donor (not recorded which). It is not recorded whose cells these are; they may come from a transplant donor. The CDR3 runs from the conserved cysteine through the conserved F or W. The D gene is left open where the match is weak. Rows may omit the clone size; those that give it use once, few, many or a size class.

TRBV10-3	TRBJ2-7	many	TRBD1	TGTGCCATCAGTGGGGGACAGAGCTACGAGCAGTACTTC	CAISGGQSYEQYF
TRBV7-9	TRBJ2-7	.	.	TGTGCCAGCAGCCCCTTACGGGACACTTCCTACGAGCAGTACTTC	CASSPLRDTSYEQYF
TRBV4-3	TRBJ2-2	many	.	TGCGCCAGCAGCCAAGATACCCCGAAGTGGACCGCGAACACCGGGGAGCTGTTTTTT	CASSQDTPKWTANTGELFF
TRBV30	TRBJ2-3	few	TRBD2	TGTGCCTGGAGCACGGGACGCGGGGGGTTGAGCGCAGATACGCAGTATTTT	CAWSTGRGGLSADTQYF
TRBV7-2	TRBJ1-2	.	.	TGTGCCAGCAGCTTAGAATACATGAACTATGGCTACACCTTC	CASSLEYMNYGYTF
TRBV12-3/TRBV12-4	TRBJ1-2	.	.	TGTGCCAGCAGTCCTCGACGCCGGGAGCAGGAGGAGAGTGGCTACACCTTC	CASSPRRREQEESGYTF
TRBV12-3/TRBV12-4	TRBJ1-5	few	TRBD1	TGTGCCAGCAGTTTAAAGGCAGGGGGATCGCCCCAGCATTTT	CASSLKAGGSPQHF
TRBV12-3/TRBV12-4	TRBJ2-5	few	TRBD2	TGTGCCAGCAGTTCGGGACTAGCGGTCCAAGAGACCCAGTACTTC	CASSSGLAVQETQYF
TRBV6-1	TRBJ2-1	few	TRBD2	TGTGCCAGCAGTGATGTGGAAGGCGGGGGGCTCTTTGAGCAGTTCTTC	CASSDVEGGGLFEQFF
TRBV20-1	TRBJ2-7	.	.	TGCAGTGCCAGGCCCCCTAGTATTTACGAGCAGTACTTC	CSARPPSIYEQYF
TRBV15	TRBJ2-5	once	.	TGTGCCACCAGCGTTCGACGGGGAGAAAACCAGTACTTC	CATSVRRGENQYF
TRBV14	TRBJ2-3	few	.	TGTGCCAGCAGCCAAGAGGTGGGAACAGCGCAGTATTTT	CASSQEVGTAQYF
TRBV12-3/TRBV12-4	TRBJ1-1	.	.	TGTGCCAGCACGCAATCGAACACTGAAGCTTTCTTT	CASTQSNTEAFF
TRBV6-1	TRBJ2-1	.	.	TGTGCCAGCAGTGTGGGACCGGACACCCCCTCGATCAATGAGCAGTTCTTC	CASSVGPDTPSINEQFF
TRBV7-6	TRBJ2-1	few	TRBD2	TGTGCCAGCAGCTTAGGACGAAAAACTAGCGCACCCTACAATGAGCAGTTCTTC	CASSLGRKTSAPYNEQFF
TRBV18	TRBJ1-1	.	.	TGTGCCAGCTCATCGACATGGACAGATAACACTGAAGCTTTCTTT	CASSSTWTDNTEAFF
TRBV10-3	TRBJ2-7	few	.	TGTGCCATCAGTGAGTCGATCGAGGGCGGGCGGAACTACGAGCAGTACTTC	CAISESIEGGRNYEQYF
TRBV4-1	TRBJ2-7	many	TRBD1	TGCGCCAGCAGCCAGGTTAGGACAGGGATATCCCACGAGCAGTACTTC	CASSQVRTGISHEQYF
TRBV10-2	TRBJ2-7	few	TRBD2	TGCGCCAGCAGGGACCCTAGCGGGGGAGCTCACATCTACGAGCAGTACTTC	CASRDPSGGAHIYEQYF
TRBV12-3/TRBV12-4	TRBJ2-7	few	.	TGTGCCAGCAGTTTAGGTAGACCTGTCCACGAGCAGTACTTC	CASSLGRPVHEQYF
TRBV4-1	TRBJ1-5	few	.	TGCGCCAGCAGCCAAGATGGTGCCAGGGGAGGCCAGCCCCAGCATTTT	CASSQDGARGGQPQHF
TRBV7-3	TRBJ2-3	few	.	TGTGCCAGCAGCGGCAGGGGGGCGGGAGCTGATACGCAGTATTTT	CASSGRGAGADTQYF
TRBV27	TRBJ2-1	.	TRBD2	TGTGCCAGCAGTTCTAAGCGGGGGGCCTACAATGAGCAGTTCTTC	CASSSKRGAYNEQFF
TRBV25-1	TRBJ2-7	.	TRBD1	TGTGCCAGCAGTGATTGGACAGGGGAGGGCGAGCAGTACTTC	CASSDWTGEGEQYF
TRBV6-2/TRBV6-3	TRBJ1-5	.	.	TGTGCCAGCAGCCGGACCCCCAGGGGCAATCAGCCCCAGCATTTT	CASSRTPRGNQPQHF
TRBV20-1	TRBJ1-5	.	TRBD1	TGCAGTGCTAGAGTCCCTAAAGCCCGGGACAGGGGGCTTCAGCCCCAGCATTTT	CSARVPKARDRGLQPQHF
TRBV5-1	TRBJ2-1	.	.	TGCGCCAGCAGCTGGGGGGAGACCCACAATGAGCAGTTCTTC	CASSWGETHNEQFF
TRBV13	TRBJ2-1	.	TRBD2	TGTGCCAGCAGCTTAGGAATCGGGACGGGGGGGCTAAACAATGAGCAGTTCTTC	CASSLGIGTGGLNNEQFF
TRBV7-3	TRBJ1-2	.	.	TGTGCCAGCAGCTTAACTCCAGGGAATTATGGCTACACCTTC	CASSLTPGNYGYTF
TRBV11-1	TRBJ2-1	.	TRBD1	TGTGCCAGCAGCCTCGACAGGGTGACGGGCAATGAGCAGTTCTTC	CASSLDRVTGNEQFF
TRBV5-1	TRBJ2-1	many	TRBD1	TGCGCCAGCAGCTTGGGGCTGAGGGACAGGGGTCACAATGAGCAGTTCTTC	CASSLGLRDRGHNEQFF
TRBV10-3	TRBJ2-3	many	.	TGTGCCATCAGGGACAGTGAAGCAGATACGCAGTATTTT	CAIRDSEADTQYF
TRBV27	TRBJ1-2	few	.	TGTGCCAGCAGTTTATCGGGACGCTCGGGTGGCTACACCTTC	CASSLSGRSGGYTF
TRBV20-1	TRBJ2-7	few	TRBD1	TGCAGTGCACACAGGGGTACCTACGAGCAGTACTTC	CSAHRGTYEQYF